Sequencing of this T cell receptor beta chain was carried out in a study of identical twins. J lost 5 bases, V lost 5 bases, and 8 bases had no gene match. The CDR3 extends over 15 amino acids. This clonotype occurred many times. TCRdb passed the 5' RACE reads through MiXCR, listing each CDR3 protein once. This table has over 500,000 distinct CDR3 sequences, under 25% appearing once. The data also belong to a second study, concerning T cells expressing NK-cell markers.

Sequenced: CD4+ T cells sorted from blood. The rearrangement links TRBV12-3 or TRBV12-4 to TRBJ2-1, with 8 nucleotides matching TRBD1. This receptor was identified in a woman aged 18-29 years in good health. Here the CDR3 DNA reads TGTGCCAGCAGTGTCAGGGGGCCGATGGACAATGAGCAGTTCTTC. Amino acids: CASSVRGPMDNEQFF.